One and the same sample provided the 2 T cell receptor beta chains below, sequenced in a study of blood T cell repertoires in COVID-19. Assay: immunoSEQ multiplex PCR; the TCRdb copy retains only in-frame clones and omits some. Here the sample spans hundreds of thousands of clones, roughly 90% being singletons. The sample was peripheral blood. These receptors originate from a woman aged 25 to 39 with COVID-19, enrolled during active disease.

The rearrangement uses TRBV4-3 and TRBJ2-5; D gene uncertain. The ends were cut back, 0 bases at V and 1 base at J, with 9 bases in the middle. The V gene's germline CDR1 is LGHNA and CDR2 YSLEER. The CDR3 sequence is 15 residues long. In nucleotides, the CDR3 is TGCGCCAGCAGCCAAGATTGGGCAGGCCAAGAGACCCAGTACTTC. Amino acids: CASSQDWAGQETQYF.

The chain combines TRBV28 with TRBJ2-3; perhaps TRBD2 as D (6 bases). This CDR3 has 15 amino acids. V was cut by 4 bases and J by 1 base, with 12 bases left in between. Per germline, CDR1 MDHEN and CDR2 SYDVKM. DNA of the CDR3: TGTGCCAGCAGTTGGGCTAGCGACGGCACAGATACGCAGTATTTT. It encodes CASSWASDGTDTQYF.